Here is one T cell receptor (beta chain) with its context. What this receptor recognizes is not known. Per-base qualities were not stored, and no clone one base away is much larger. Library method: RT-PCR. TCRdb names NextSeq 550 as the instrument used. TCRdb reprocessing: public reads trimmed at Q25 with fastp, clones called with MiXCR, in-frame beta chains kept. CDR3 protein duplicates are merged, each entry listing the most common genes and DNA. In all, the sample holds 200,000 to 250,000 distinct CDR3 sequences, and roughly 15% of those were seen once. The ten most abundant clones make up about 9.9% of the sample. This sample is drawn from a study of patients and donors after allogeneic stem cell transplantation (dated by TCRdb to between 2020 and 2021). The CDR3 holds 12 amino acids from the cysteine to the phenylalanine. Only the CDR3 DNA stays, 36 bases, in frame from base 1. The germline ends are 9 bases apart after V is trimmed by 0 bases and J by 9 bases. According to the germline V gene, CDR1 reads SGHRS and CDR2 reads YFSETQ.

This receptor was taken from a human donor who was either an allogeneic HSCT recipient or a stem cell or donor lymphocyte infusion donor (not recorded which). It is not recorded whose cells these are; they may come from a transplant donor. Sequencing was done on a sample of blood, either unsorted or a sorted T cell fraction (not recorded which). The chain is encoded by TRBV5-1 joined to TRBJ1-2; the D gene identity is not certain. The sequenced DNA is TGCGCCAGCAGCTTGGACCGGGTACGCTACACCTTC. Its protein reads: CASSLDRVRYTF. Beyond the CDR3, the reference TRBV5-1 and TRBJ1-2 genes provide the residues; the full variable domain reads: KAGVTQTPRYLIKTRGQQVTLSCSPISGHRSVSWYQQTPGQGLQFLFEYFSETQRNKGNFPGRFSGRQFSNSRSEMNVSTLELGDSALYLCASSLDRVRYTFGSGTRLTVV.